These 13 T cell receptor beta chains were sequenced from one sample in a study of human T cells and chemical hapten exposure. As for time point: patch test 1, 2 weeks after DPC sensitization. As to treatment: therapeutic diphenylcyclopropenone sensitization with weekly scalp DPC. Each CDR3 protein is one row after TCRdb ran MiXCR on the RACE reads. This repertoire shows 150,000 to 200,000 distinct CDR3 sequences, approximately 14% found once; its top ten account for 1.7%. The specimen was whole blood, collected in connection with sensitization to the hapten diphenylcyclopropenone (DPC). The receptors derive from a young woman with alopecia areata. Some clones in this sample may be carry-over from other donors' samples.

This clonotype turned up a few times. This chain joins TRBV3-1 and TRBJ2-2; D remains unclear. This CDR3 is built from 14 residues. Looked up from germline, CDR1 is LGHDT and CDR2 is YNNKEL (reference sequence). The V end was cut by 1 base, the J end by 4 bases, with 7 bases between. Here the CDR3 DNA reads TGTGCCAGCAGCCAAGGCCTACCCACCGGGGAGCTGTTTTTT. Amino acids: CASSQGLPTGELFF.

This clonotype appeared a few times. V usage is TRBV4-1 and J usage is TRBJ2-1; 13 nucleotides align to TRBD2. This CDR3 contains 15 residues. The V and J ends lost 1 base and 8 bases, in that order; junction bases with no gene match: 2. CDR1 and CDR2 (germline): MGHRA, YSYEKL. The CDR3 here is CASSQGTSGSYEQFF. The CDR3 DNA is TGCGCCAGCAGCCAAGGGACTAGCGGGAGCTATGAGCAGTTCTTC.

The gene calls are TRBV5-1 and TRBJ2-7, with TRBD1 matching over 10 bases. Germline-derived CDR1 and CDR2 are SGHRS and YFSETQ. After removal of 3 bases from V and 1 base from J, the junction contained 4 bases not matched to a gene. The CDR3 is made up of 15 amino acids. The CDR3 region has the DNA TGCGCCAGCAGCTCGGGACAGGGGTTTTCCTACGAGCAGTACTTC. It specifies CASSSGQGFSYEQYF.

This clonotype was seen a handful of times. The V call is TRBV3-1, the J call TRBJ2-1; 11 bases map to TRBD2. V trimming: 4 bases; J trimming: 8 bases; junction bases outside the gene matches: 10. This CDR3 region has 16 residues. Germline V gene sequence: CDR1 LGHDT, CDR2 YNNKEL (reference sequence). CDR3 loop: CASSLGLAEGRDEQFF. CDR3 sequence (DNA): TGTGCCAGCAGCCTGGGACTAGCGGAAGGGCGGGATGAGCAGTTCTTC.

This clonotype was observed at least ten times. The rearrangement joins TRBV18 to TRBJ2-7; tentatively, D is TRBD1 (6 bases). V was clipped by 6 bases and J by 3 bases, with 15 bases between them. Germline V gene lookup returns CDR1 KGHSH and CDR2 LQKENI. CDR3 length: 14 residues. The CDR3 spells CASSQGRPGYEQYF. For the CDR3, the DNA is TGTGCCAGCTCCCAGGGGCGACCCGGCTACGAGCAGTACTTC.

There are a few counts of this clonotype. The chain recombines TRBV10-2 with TRBJ1-1; TRBD1 might be the D (5 bases). CDR3 length equals 14 residues. V was shortened by 0 bases and J by 6 bases, with 11 bases between the two germline ends. Germline V gene data show CDR1 as WSHSY and CDR2 as SAAADI. The DNA of the CDR3 is TGCGCCAGCAGTGAGTCAGGGGTCGTGGCTGAAGCTTTCTTT. Amino acid sequence: CASSESGVVAEAFF.

This clonotype showed up many times. CDR3 DNA: TGCGCCAGCAGCCAAGTGTCGACAGGGGGCCTGGAGACCCAGTACTTC. It yields the protein CASSQVSTGGLETQYF. V gene TRBV4-3 combines with J gene TRBJ2-5, with 10 bases identical to TRBD1. The V and J ends lost 1 base and 5 bases, in that order; junction bases with no gene match: 7. This CDR3 spans 16 amino acids. Looked up from germline, CDR1 is LGHNA and CDR2 is YSLEER.

This clonotype came up many times. The chain couples TRBV24-1 to TRBJ2-2; D might be TRBD1 (6 bases). V lost 3 bases and J 2 bases, leaving 12 bases between the germline ends. Looked up from germline, CDR1 is KGHDR and CDR2 is SFDVKD. The CDR3 has 16 residues. CDR3 residues: CATSDRTELNTGELFF. The DNA for the CDR3 is TGTGCCACCAGTGATCGGACAGAACTAAACACCGGGGAGCTGTTTTTT.

In this sample, this clonotype turned up many times. The V call is TRBV2, the J call TRBJ1-2, with 7 nucleotides matching TRBD1. CDR3 size: 14 residues. Per germline, CDR1 SNHLY and CDR2 FYNNEI. J lost 4 bases, V lost 6 bases, and 8 bases had no gene match. Here the CDR3 reads CASSLTGQGYGYTF. CDR3 DNA: TGTGCCAGCAGCCTGACAGGGCAAGGCTATGGCTACACCTTC.

This clonotype was seen a handful of times. V and J are TRBV9 and TRBJ2-5; 9 nucleotides align to TRBD1. V lost 6 bases to trimming and J lost 2 bases; unmatched junction nucleotides: 2. This CDR3 spans 13 amino acids. Per germline, CDR1 SGDLS and CDR2 YYNGEE. The CDR3 region is CASNRGPQETQYF. CDR3 DNA: TGTGCCAGCAACAGGGGGCCACAAGAGACCCAGTACTTC.

This clonotype has only a few counts. The V call is TRBV5-5, the J call TRBJ2-4, with 7 bases identical to TRBD1. Germline assignment: CDR1 SGHKS and CDR2 YYEKEE (reference sequence). V shed 2 bases and J 2 bases; nucleotides not matched to a gene: 10. The CDR3 spans 17 residues. In nucleotides, the CDR3 is TGTGCCAGCAGCTTCCCTACAACAGGGGAGCCCAAAAACATTCAGTACTTC. This encodes CASSFPTTGEPKNIQYF.

This clonotype was found many times. The rearrangement joins TRBV7-2 to TRBJ1-2; TRBD1 is a possible D gene (5 bases). Germline V lookup: CDR1 SGHTA, CDR2 FQGNSA. The CDR3 is made up of 14 amino acids. Trimming shortened V by 1 base and J by 4 bases, and 10 bases separated the two germline ends. The CDR3 loop is CASSLDGGGYGYTF. CDR3 DNA sequence: TGTGCCAGCAGCTTAGATGGGGGTGGCTATGGCTACACCTTC.

This clonotype was observed a few times. Here the CDR3 DNA reads TGCGCCAGCAGCCAAGATCGGGGGGGGAGGAACACTGAAGCTTTCTTT. Translation gives CASSQDRGGRNTEAFF. This sequence joins TRBV4-1 and TRBJ1-1; D might be TRBD1 (5 bases). V was shortened by 0 bases and J by 1 base, with 12 bases between the two germline ends. The CDR3 loop spans 16 amino acids. The germline V gene has CDR1 MGHRA and CDR2 YSYEKL.